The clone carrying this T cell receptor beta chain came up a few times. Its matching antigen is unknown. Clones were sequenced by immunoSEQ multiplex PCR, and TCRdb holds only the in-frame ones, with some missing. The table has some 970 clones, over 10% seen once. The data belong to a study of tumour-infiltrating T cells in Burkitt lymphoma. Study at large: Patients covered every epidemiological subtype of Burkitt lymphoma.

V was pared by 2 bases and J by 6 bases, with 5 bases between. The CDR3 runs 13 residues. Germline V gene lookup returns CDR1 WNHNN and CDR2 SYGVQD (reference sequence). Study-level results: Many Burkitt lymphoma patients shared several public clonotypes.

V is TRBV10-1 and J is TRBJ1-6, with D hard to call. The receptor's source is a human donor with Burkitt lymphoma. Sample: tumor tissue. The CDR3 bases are TGCGCCAGCAGTGAGAAAGGTAATTCACCCCTCCACTTT. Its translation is CASSEKGNSPLHF.